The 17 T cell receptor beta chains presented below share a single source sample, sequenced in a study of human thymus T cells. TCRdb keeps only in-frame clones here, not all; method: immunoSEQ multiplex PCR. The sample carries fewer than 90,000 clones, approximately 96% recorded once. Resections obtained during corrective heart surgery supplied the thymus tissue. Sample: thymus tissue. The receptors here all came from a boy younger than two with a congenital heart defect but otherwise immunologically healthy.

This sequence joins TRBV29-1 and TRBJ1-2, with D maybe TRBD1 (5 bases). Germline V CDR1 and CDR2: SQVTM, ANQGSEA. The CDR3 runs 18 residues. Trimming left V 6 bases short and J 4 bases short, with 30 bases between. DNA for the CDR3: TGCAGCGTCGCCCCCGCCCAGGGTAATATGTCGGTCGGCTATGGCTACACCTTC. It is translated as CSVAPAQGNMSVGYGYTF.

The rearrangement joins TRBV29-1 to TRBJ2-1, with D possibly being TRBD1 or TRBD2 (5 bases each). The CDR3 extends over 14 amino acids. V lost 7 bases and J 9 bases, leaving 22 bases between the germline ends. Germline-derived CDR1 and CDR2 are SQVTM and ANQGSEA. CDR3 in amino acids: CSAPSGLLISEQFF. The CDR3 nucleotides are TGCAGCGCCCCCTCGGGGCTCCTAATAAGTGAGCAGTTCTTC.

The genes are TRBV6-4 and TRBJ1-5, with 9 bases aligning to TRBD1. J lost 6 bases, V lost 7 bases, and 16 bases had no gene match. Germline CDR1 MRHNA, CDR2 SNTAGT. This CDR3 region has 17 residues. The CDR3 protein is CASKRTGAGGGGQPQHF. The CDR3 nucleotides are TGTGCCAGCAAAAGGACAGGGGCTGGAGGAGGAGGTCAGCCCCAGCATTTT.

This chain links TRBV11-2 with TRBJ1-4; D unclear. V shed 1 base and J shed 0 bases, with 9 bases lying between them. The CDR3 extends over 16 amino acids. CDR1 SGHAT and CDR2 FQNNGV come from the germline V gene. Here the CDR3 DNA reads TGTGCCAGCAGCTTAGGTCGGAGTGCAACTAATGAAAAACTGTTTTTT. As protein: CASSLGRSATNEKLFF.

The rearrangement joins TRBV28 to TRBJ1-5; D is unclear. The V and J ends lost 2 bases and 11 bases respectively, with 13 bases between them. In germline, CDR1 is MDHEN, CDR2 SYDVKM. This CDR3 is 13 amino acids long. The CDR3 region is CASSLDRRMTQHF. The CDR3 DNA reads TGTGCCAGCAGTTTAGACCGCCGTATGACCCAGCATTTT.

The CDR3 DNA reads as TGCGCCAGCAGCTTGGCGGGAGCGGGAGTAGGCTTAGAGACCCAGTACTTC. It encodes CASSLAGAGVGLETQYF. The chain combines TRBV5-1 with TRBJ2-5, with 8 nucleotides matching TRBD2. There are 17 residues in the CDR3. Germline assignment: CDR1 SGHRS and CDR2 YFSETQ. Losses at the gene ends were 0 bases for V and 4 bases for J; bases not matched to a gene: 11.

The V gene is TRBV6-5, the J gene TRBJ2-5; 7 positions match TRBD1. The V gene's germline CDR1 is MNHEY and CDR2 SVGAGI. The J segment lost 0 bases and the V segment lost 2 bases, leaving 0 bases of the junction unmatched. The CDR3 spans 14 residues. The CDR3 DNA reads TGTGCCAGCAGTTACCAGGGGGACCAAGAGACCCAGTACTTC. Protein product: CASSYQGDQETQYF.

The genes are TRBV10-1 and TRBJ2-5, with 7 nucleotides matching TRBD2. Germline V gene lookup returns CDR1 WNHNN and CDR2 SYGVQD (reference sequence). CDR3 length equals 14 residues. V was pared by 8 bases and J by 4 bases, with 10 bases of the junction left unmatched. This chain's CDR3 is CASRSGPGGETQYF. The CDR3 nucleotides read TGCGCCAGCCGTTCTGGCCCGGGAGGAGAGACCCAGTACTTC.

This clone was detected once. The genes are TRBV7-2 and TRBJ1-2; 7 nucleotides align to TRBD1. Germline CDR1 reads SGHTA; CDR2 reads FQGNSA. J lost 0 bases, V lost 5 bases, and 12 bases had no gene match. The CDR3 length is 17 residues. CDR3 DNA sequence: TGTGCCAGCAGCATTTACTCAGGGGGGAGGACTAACTATGGCTACACCTTC. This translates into CASSIYSGGRTNYGYTF.

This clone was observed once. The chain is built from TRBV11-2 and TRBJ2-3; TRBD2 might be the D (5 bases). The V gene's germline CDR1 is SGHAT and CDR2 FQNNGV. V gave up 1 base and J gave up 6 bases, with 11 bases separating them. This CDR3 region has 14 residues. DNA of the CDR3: TGTGCCAGCAGCTTAGGCCCTAGCTGGGATACGCAGTATTTT. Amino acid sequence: CASSLGPSWDTQYF. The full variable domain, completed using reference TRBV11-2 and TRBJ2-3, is EAGVAQSPRYKIIEKRQSVAFWCNPISGHATLYWYQQILGQGPKLLIQFQNNGVVDDSQLPKDRFSAERLKGVDSTLKIQPAKLEDSAVYLCASSLGPSWDTQYFGPGTRLTVL.

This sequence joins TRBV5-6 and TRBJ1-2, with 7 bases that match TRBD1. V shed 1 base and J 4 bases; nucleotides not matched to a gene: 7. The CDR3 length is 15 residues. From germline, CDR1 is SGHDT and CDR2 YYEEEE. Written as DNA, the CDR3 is TGTGCCAGCAGCTTGCCAGGGGGAGTTTGCTATGGCTACACCTTC. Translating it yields CASSLPGGVCYGYTF.

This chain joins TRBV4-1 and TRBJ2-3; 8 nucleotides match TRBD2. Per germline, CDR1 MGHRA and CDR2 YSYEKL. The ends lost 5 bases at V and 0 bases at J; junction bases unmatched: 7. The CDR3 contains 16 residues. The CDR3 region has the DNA TGCGCCAGCAGCTCCACAGCGGGGGCTAGCACAGATACGCAGTATTTT. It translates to CASSSTAGASTDTQYF.

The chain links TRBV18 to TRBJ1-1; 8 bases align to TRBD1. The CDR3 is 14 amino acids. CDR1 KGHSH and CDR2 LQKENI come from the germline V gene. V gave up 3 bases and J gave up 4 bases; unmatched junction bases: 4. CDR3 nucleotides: TGTGCCAGCTCACCGGACAGGGCAGCCACTGAAGCTTTCTTT. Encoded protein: CASSPDRAATEAFF.

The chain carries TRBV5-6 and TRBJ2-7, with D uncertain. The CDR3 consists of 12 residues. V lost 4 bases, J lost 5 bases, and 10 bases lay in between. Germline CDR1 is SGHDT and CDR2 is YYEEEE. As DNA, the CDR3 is TGTGCCAGCAGCCTTTTCTTGGACGAGCAGTACTTC. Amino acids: CASSLFLDEQYF.

CDR3 residues: CASSRSYNEQFF. CDR3 sequence (DNA): TGCGCCAGCAGCCGCTCCTACAATGAGCAGTTCTTC. This chain connects TRBV5-1 to TRBJ2-1; D gene uncertain. Per the germline V gene, CDR1 is SGHRS and CDR2 is YFSETQ. This CDR3 is 12 amino acids long. Trimming removed 4 bases at V and 0 bases at J, with 2 bases between.

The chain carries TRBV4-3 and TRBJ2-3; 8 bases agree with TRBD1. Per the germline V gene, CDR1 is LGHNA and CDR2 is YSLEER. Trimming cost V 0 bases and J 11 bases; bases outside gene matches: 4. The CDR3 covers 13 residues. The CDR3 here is CASSQESRGQQYF. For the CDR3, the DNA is TGCGCCAGCAGCCAAGAATCCAGGGGGCAGCAGTATTTT.

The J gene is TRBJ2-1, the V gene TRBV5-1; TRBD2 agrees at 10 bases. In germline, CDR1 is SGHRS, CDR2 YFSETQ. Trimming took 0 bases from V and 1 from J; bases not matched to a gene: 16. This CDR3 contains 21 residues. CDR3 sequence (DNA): TGCGCCAGCAGCTTGGTCGGTATATTAGGGACTAGCGTATCGTCCTACAATGAGCAGTTCTTC. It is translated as CASSLVGILGTSVSSYNEQFF.